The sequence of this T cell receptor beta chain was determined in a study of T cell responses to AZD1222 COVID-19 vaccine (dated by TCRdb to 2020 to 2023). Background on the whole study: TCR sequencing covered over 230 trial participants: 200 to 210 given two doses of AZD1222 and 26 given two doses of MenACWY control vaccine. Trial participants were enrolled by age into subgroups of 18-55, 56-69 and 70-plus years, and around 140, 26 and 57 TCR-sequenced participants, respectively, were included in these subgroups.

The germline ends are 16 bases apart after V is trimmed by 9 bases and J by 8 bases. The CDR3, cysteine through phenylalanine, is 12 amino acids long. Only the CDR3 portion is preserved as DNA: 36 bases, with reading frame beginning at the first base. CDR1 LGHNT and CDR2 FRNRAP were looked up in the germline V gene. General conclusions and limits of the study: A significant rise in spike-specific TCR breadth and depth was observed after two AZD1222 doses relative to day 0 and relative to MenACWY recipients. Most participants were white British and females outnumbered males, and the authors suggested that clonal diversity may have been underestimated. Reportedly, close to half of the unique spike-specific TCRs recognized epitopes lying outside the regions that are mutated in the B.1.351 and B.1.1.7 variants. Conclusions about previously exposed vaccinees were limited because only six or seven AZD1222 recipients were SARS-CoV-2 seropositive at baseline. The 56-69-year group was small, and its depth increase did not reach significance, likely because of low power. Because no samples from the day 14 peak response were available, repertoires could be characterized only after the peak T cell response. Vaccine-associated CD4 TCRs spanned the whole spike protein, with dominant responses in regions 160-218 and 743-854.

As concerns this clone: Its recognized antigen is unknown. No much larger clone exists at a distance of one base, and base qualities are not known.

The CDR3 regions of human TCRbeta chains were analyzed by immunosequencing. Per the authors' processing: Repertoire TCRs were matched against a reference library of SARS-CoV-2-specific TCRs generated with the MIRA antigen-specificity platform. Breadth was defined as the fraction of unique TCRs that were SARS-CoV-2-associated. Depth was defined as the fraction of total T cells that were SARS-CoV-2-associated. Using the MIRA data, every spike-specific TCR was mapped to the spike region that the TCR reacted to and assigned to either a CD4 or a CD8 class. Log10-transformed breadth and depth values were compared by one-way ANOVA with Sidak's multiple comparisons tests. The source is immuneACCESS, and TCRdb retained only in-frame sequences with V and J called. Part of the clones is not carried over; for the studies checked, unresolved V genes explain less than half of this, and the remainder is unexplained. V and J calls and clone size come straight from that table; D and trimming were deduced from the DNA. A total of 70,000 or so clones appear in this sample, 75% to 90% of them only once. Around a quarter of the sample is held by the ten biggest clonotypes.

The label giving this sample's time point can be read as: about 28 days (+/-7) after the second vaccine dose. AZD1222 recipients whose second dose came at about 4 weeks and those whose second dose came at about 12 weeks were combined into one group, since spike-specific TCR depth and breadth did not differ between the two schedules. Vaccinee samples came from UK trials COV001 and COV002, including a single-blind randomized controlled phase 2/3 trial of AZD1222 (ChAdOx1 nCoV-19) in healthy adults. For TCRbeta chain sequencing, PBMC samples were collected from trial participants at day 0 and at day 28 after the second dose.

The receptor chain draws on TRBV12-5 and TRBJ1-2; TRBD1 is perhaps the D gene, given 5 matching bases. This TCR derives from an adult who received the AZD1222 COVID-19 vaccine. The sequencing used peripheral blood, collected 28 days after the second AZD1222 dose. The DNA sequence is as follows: TGTGCTAGGAAGGACAACCCGCAGGGCTACACCTTC. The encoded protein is CARKDNPQGYTF.